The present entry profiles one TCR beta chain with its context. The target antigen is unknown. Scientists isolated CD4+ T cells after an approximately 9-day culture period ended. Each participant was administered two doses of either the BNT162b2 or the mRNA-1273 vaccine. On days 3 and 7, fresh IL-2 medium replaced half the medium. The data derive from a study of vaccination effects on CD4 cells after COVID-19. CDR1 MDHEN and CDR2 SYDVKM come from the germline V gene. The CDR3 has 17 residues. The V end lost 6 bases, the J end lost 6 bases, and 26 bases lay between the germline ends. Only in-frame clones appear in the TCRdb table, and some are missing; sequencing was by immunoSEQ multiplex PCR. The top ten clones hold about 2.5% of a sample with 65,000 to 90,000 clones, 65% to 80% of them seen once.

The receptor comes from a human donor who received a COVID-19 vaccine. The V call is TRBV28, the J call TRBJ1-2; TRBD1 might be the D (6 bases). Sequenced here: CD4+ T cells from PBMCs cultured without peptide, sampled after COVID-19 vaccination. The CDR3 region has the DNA TGTGCCAGCAGGGCTAGAGGGGGAAACCCACGATTTAATGGCTACACCTTC. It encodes CASRARGGNPRFNGYTF.